This paragraph covers one T cell receptor (beta chain) sequence. The ends lost 4 bases at V and 1 base at J; junction bases unmatched: 5. Germline CDR1 is SGDLS and CDR2 is YYNGEE. The length of the CDR3 is 15 residues. The data were obtained in a study of T cell responses to AZD1222 COVID-19 vaccine. TCRdb keeps only in-frame clones here, not all; method: immunoSEQ multiplex PCR. This table has about 140,000 clones, just over 90% appearing once. This clonotype originated in an adult in good health. The chain has TRBV9 and TRBJ2-3, with 8 bases aligning to TRBD2. The material was peripheral blood, obtained on day 0 of AZD1222 vaccination. In nucleotides, the CDR3 is TGTGCCAGCAGCACCTACGGGGGGGGCACAGATACGCAGTATTTT. It yields the protein CASSTYGGGTDTQYF. Full variable domain (missing parts from reference TRBV9 and TRBJ2-3): DSGVTQTPKHLITATGQRVTLRCSPRSGDLSVYWYQQSLDQGLQFLIQYYNGEERAKGNILERFSAQQFPDLHSELNLSSLELGDSALYFCASSTYGGGTDTQYFGPGTRLTVL.